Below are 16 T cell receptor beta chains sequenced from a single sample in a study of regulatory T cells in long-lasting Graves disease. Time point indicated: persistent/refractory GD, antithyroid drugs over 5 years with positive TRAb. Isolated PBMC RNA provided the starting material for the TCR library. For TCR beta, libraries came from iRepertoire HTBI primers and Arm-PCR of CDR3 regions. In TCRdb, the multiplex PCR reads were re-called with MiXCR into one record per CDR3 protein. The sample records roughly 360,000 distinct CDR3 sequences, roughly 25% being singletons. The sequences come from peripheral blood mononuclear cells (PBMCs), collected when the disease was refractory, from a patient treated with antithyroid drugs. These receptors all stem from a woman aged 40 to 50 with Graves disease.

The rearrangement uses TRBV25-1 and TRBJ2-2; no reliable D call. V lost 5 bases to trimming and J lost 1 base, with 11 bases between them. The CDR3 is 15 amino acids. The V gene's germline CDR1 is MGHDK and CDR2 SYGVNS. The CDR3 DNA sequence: TGTGCCAGCAGTCTGCGGACGGAGAACACCGGGGAGCTGTTTTTT. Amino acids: CASSLRTENTGELFF.

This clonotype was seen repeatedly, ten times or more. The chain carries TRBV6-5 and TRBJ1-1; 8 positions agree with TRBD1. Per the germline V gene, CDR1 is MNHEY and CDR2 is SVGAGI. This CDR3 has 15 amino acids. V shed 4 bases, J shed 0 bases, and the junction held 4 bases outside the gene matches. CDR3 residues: CASSLDRGLNTEAFF. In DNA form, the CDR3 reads TGTGCCAGCAGTTTAGACAGGGGACTGAACACTGAAGCTTTCTTT.

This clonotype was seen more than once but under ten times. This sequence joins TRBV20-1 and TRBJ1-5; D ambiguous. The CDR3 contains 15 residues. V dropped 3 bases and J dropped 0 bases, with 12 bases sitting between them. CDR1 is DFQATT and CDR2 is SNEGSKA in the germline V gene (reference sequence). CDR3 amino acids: CSASYSGDSNQPQHF. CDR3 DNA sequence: TGCAGTGCTAGCTATTCCGGGGATAGCAATCAGCCCCAGCATTTT.

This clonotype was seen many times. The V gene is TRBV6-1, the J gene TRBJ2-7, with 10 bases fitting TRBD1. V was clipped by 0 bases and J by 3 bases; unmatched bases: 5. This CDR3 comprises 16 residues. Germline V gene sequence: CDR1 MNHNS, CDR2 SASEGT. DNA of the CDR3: TGTGCCAGCAGTGAAGCGCCCGGGACAGGGGACTACGAGCAGTACTTC. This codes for CASSEAPGTGDYEQYF.

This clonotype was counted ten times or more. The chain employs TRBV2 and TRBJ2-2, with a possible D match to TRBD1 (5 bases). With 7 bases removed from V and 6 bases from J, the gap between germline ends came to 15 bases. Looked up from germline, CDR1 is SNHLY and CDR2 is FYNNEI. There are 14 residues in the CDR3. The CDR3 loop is CASNRQSAAGELFF. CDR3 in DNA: TGTGCCAGCAATAGACAGAGCGCGGCCGGGGAGCTGTTTTTT.

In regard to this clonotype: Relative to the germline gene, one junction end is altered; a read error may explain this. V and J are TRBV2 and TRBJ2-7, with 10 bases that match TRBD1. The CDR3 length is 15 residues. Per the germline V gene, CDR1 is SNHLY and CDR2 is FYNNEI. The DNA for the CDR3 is TGCGCCAGCAGCCATACCGGGACAGGGGTCTACGAGCAGTACTTC. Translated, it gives CASSHTGTGVYEQYF.

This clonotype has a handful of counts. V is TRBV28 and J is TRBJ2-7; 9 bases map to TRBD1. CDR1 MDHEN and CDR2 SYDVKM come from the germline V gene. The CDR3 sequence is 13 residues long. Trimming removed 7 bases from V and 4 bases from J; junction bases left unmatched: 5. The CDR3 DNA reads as TGTGCCAGCAAAACAGGGGGCTTATACGAGCAGTACTTC. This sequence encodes CASKTGGLYEQYF.

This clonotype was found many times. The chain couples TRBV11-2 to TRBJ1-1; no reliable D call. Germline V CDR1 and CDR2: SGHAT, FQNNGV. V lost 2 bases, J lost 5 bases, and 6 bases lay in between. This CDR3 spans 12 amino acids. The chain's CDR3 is CASSLSRTEAFF. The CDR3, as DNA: TGTGCCAGCAGCTTATCCAGGACTGAAGCTTTCTTT.

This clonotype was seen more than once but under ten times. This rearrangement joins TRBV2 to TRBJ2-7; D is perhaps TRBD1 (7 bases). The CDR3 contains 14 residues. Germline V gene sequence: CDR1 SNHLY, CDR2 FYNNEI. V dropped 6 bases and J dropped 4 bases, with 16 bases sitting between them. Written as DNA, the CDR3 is TGTGCCAGCAGCCAAGACAGGGAGGCATACGAGCAGTACTTC. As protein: CASSQDREAYEQYF.

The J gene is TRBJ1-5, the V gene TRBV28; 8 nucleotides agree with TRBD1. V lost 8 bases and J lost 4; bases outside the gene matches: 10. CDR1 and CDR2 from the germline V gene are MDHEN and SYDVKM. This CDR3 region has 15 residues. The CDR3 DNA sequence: TGTGCCAGCCTTCCCGACAGGGGACCAAATCAGCCCCAGCATTTT. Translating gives CASLPDRGPNQPQHF.

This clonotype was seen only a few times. The CDR3 loop reads CASSPPGLPNTGELFF. CDR3 in DNA: TGTGCCAGCAGCCCACCGGGACTGCCGAACACCGGGGAGCTGTTTTTT. This chain joins TRBV7-8 and TRBJ2-2, with D perhaps matching TRBD2 (6 bases). This CDR3 is built from 16 residues. Germline CDR1 is SGHVS and CDR2 is FQNEAQ. The V end was cut by 5 bases, the J end by 0 bases, with 13 bases between.

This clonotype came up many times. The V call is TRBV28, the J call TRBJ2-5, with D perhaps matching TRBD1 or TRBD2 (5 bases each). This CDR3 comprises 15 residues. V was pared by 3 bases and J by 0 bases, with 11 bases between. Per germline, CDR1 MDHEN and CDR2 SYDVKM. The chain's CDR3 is CASSFRDPYQETQYF. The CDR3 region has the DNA TGTGCCAGCAGTTTTCGGGACCCGTACCAAGAGACCCAGTACTTC. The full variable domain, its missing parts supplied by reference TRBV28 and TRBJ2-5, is DVKVTQSSRYLVKRTGEKVFLECVQDMDHENMFWYRQDPGLGLRLIYFSYDVKMKEKGDIPEGYSVSREKKERFSLILESASTNQTSMYLCASSFRDPYQETQYFGPGTRLLVL.

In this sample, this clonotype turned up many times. CDR3 nucleotides: TGTGCCAGCAGCACCAAGACAGGGCTCAATCAGCCCCAGCATTTT. Translation gives CASSTKTGLNQPQHF. The V call is TRBV12-3 or TRBV12-4, the J call TRBJ1-5, with 7 bases fitting TRBD1. V lost 6 bases, J lost 3 bases, and 8 bases stayed unmatched. The CDR3 is made up of 15 amino acids.

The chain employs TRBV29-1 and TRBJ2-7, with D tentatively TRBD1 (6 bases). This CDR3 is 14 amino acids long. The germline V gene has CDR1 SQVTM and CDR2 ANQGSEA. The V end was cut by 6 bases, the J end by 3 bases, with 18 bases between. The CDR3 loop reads CSVLTGTSGYEQYF. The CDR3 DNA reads TGCAGCGTCCTAACAGGGACCTCGGGCTACGAGCAGTACTTC.

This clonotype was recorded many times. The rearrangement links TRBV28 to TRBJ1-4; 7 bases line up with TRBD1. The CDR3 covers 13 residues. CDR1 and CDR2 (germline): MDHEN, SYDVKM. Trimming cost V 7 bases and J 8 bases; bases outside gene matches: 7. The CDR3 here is CASNPTGPEKLFF. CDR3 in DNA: TGTGCCAGCAATCCGACAGGGCCCGAAAAACTGTTTTTT.

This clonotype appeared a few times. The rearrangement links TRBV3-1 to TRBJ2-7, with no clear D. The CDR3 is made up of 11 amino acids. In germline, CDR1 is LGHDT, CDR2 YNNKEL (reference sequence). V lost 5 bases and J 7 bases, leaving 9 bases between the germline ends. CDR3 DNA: TGTGCCAGCAGCACTACATGGGAGCAGTACTTC. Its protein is CASSTTWEQYF.